The TCR beta chain under discussion was sequenced for a study of cytomegalovirus exposure and HLA in healthy donors. In its sample, this clone was seen a few times. Both 60 Vbeta primers and 13 Jbeta primers went into the PCR. Sequenced by immunoSEQ multiplex PCR; TCRdb stores in-frame clones only, minus some. Here the sample spans some 120,000 clones, roughly 18% being singletons. V shed 10 bases and J 2 bases; nucleotides not matched to a gene: 12. Germline CDR1 is LNHDA and CDR2 is SQIVND (reference sequence). The CDR3 spans 15 residues. Sequencing was carried out using PBMCs. The chain carries TRBV19 and TRBJ2-7, with 9 bases identical to TRBD1. The TCR originated in a female donor in good health and CMV-seropositive. This chain's CDR3 is CATKHPGQGPYEQYF. The CDR3 region has the DNA TGTGCCACCAAGCACCCGGGACAGGGTCCCTACGAGCAGTACTTC.